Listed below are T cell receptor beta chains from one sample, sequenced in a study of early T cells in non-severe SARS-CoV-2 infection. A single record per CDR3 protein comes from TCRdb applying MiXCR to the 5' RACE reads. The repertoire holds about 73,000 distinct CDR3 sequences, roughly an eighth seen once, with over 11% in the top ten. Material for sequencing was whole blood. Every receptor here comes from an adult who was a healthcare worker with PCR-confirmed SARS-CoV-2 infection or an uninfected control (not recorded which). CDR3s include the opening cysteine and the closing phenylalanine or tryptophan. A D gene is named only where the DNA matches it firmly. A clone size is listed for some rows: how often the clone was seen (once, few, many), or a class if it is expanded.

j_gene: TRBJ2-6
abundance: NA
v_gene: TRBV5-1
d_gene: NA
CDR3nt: TGCGCCAGCAGCTTTGTCGACAGGAGCTCTGGGGCCAACGTCCTGACTTTC
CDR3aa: CASSFVDRSSGANVLTF

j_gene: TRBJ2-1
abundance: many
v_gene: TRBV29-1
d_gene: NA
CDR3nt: TGCAGCGTTGAAGATAACAGGAGGGGGAATGAGCAGTTCTTC
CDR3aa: CSVEDNRRGNEQFF

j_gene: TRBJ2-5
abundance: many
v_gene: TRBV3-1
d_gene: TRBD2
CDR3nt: TGTGCCAGCAGCCAAGAGGTTTTGGCTAGCGGGCGAGAGACCCAGTACTTC
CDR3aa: CASSQEVLASGRETQYF

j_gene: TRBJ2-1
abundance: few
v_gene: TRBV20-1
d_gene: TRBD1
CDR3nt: TGCAGTGCTTCAGCCCCGGGACAGTACTCCTACAATGAGCAGTTCTTC
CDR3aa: CSASAPGQYSYNEQFF

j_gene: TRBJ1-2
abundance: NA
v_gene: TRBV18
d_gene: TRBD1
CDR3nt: TGTGCCAGCTCACCAACAGGGGACCCTGGCTACACCTTC
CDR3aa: CASSPTGDPGYTF

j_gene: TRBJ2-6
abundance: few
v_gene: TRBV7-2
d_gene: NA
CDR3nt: TGTGCCAGCAGCGGGGACAATGCTGGGGCCAACGTCCTGACTTTC
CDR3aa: CASSGDNAGANVLTF

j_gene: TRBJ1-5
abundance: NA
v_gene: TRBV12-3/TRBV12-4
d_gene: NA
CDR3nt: TGTGCCAGCAGTTTACGGACGCCTAATCAGCCCCAGCATTTC
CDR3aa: CASSLRTPNQPQHF

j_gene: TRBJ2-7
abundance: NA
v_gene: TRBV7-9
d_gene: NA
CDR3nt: TGTGCCAGCAGCTTAGGCCCCTCAGGCGAGCAGTACTTC
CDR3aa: CASSLGPSGEQYF

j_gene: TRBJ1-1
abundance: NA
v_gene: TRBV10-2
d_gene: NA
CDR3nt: TGCGCCGTACAGGGATGGGCCGGGGACGAAGCTTTCTTT
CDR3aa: CAVQGWAGDEAFF

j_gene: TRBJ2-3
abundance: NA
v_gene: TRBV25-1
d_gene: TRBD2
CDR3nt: TGTGCCAGCAGGAATAGCGGGACTAGCACAGATACGCAGTATTTT
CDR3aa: CASRNSGTSTDTQYF

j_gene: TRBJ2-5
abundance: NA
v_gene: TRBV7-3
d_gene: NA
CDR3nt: TGTGCCAGCAGCCCAGGCGCAGGGCTGACCCAGTACTTC
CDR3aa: CASSPGAGLTQYF

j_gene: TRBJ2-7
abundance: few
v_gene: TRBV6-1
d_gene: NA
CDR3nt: TGTGCCAGCACCCTTCGGGCCACCGTCTACGAGCAGTACTTC
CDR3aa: CASTLRATVYEQYF

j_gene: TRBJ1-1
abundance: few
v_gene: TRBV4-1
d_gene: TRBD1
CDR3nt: TGCGCCAGCAGCCAAGATAAGACAGGGGGCAAACTTGGAGCTTTCTTT
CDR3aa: CASSQDKTGGKLGAFF

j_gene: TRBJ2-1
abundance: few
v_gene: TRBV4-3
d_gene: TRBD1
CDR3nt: TGCGCCAGCAGCCAAGAGCCCAGGGGGCTCTACAATGAGCAGTTCTTC
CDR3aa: CASSQEPRGLYNEQFF

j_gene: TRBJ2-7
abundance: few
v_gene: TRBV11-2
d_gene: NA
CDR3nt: TGTGCCAGCAGCTTAGATCAGGGGAGGTACGAGCAGTACTTC
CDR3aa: CASSLDQGRYEQYF

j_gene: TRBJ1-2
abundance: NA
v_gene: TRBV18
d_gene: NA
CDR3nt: TGTGCCAGCTCACAAAACCGGGACAATAACTATGGCTACACCTTC
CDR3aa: CASSQNRDNNYGYTF

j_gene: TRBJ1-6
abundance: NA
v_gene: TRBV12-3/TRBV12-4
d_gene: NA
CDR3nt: TGTGCCAGCAGTACAGGGCTCGCGGGTGCTTCACCCCTCCACTTT
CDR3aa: CASSTGLAGASPLHF

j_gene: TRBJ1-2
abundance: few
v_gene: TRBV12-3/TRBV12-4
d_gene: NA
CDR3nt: TGTGCCAGCAGTTTAAGTAGGCGGGTAGCTAACTATGGCTACACCTTC
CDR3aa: CASSLSRRVANYGYTF

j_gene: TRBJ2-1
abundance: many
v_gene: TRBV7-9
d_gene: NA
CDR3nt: TGTGCCAGCAGCTTAGGGCCACCTAGCTCCTACAATGAGCAGTTCTTC
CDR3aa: CASSLGPPSSYNEQFF

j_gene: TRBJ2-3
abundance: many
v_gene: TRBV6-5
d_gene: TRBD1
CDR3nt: TGTGCCAGCAGTTACACGACAGGGAGAACAGATACGCAGTATTTT
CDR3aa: CASSYTTGRTDTQYF

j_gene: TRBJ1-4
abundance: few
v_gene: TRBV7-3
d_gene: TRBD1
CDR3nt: TGTGCCAGCAGCTCAACAGGGGCCCCTAATGAAAAACTGTTTTTT
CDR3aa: CASSSTGAPNEKLFF

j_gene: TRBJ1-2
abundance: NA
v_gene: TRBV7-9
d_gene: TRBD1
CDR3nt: TGTGCCAGCAGCTTGACAGGGTTAAACTATGGCTACACCTTC
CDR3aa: CASSLTGLNYGYTF

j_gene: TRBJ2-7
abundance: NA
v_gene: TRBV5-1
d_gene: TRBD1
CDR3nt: TGCGCCAGCAGTTCGACAGGGGGAACCTACGAGCAGTACTTC
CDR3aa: CASSSTGGTYEQYF

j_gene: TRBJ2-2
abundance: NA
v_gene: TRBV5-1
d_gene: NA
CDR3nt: TGCGCCAGCAGCTTGGATAATTTGCCTACCGGGGAGCTGTTTTTT
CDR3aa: CASSLDNLPTGELFF

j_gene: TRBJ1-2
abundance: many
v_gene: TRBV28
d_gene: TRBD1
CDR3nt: TGTGCCGGAGGGACAGGGAACTATGGCTACACCTTC
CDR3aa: CAGGTGNYGYTF

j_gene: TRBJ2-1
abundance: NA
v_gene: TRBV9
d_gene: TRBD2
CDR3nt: TGTGCCAGCAGCGTAGATACTAGCGGGGGGGCCTTGTCCTACAATGAGCAGTTCTTC
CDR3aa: CASSVDTSGGALSYNEQFF

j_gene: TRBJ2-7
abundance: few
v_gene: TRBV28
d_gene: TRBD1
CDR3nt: TGTGCCAGCAGTCCCACACACCAAGGACAGGGGTCCTACGAGCAGTACTTC
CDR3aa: CASSPTHQGQGSYEQYF

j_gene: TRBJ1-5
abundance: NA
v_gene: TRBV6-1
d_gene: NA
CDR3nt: TGTGCCAGCAGTGAAGCGGGGTGGGGCCGGGAAAATCAGCCCCAGCATTTT
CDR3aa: CASSEAGWGRENQPQHF

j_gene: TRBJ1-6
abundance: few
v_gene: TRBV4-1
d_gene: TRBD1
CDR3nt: TGCGCCAGCAGCCAAGATTATCAGGGGGCGAGAGATTCACCCCTCCACTTT
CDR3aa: CASSQDYQGARDSPLHF

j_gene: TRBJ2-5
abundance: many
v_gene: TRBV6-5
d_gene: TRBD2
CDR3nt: TGTGCCAGCAGTTATTCAAGCGGGGGCAGATGGGAGACCCAGTACTTC
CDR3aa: CASSYSSGGRWETQYF

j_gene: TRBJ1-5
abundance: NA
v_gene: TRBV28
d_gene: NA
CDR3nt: TGTGCCAGCAGTTTACCCGGGAGGGCCCAGCATTTT
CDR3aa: CASSLPGRAQHF

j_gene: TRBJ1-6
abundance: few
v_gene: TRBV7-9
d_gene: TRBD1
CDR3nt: TGTGCCAGCAGCTTCGGACAGGATTCTTCACCCCTCCACTTT
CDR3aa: CASSFGQDSSPLHF

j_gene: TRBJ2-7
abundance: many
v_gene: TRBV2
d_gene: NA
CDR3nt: TGTGCCAGCAGTAACTCCCCAGGGGGGGGAGAGCAGTACTTC
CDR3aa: CASSNSPGGGEQYF

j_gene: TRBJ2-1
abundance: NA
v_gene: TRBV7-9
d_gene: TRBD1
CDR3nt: TGTGCCAGCAGCCCACAGGGGGCCAATGAGCAGTTCTTC
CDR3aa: CASSPQGANEQFF

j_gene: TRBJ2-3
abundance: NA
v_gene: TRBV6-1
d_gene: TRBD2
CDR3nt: TGTGCCAGCATGGGGGGGGTTAGCACAGATACGCAGTATTTT
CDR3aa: CASMGGVSTDTQYF

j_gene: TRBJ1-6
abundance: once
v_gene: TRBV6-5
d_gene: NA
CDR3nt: TGTGCCAGCAGTTACTCACAATATAATTCACCCCTCCACTTT
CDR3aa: CASSYSQYNSPLHF

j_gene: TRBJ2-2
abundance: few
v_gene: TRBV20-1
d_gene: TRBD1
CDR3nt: TGCAGTGCTAGACCCTGGGACAGGGAAACCGGGGAGCTGTTTTTT
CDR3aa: CSARPWDRETGELFF

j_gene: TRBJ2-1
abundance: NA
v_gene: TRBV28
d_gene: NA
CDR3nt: TGTGCCAGCAGTGGCGGGATCCCGTACAATGAGCAGTTCTTC
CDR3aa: CASSGGIPYNEQFF

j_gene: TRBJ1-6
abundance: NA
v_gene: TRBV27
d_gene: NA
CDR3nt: TGTGCCAGCAGCCCCTCTAATTCACCCCTCCACTTT
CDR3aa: CASSPSNSPLHF

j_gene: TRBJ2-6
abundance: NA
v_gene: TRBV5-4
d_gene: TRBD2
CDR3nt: TGTGCCAGCAGCCGGGAGGCTGGGGCCAACGTCCTGACTTTC
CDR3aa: CASSREAGANVLTF

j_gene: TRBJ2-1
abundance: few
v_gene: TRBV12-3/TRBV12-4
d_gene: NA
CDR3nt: TGTGCCAGCAGGCCGTTGGGCCAGGGAGAGCAGTTCTTC
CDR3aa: CASRPLGQGEQFF

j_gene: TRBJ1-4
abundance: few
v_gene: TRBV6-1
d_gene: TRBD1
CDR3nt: TGTGCCAGCGACAGGGGAGATACTAATGAAAAACTGTTTTTT
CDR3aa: CASDRGDTNEKLFF

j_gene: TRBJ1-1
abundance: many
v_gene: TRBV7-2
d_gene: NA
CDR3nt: TGTGCCAGCAGCTTCTCTACTGAAGCTTTCTTT
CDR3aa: CASSFSTEAFF

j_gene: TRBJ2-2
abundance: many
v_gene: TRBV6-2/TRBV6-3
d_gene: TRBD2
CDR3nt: TGTGCCAGCAGACATAGCGGGGGGTACACCGGGGAGCTGTTTTTT
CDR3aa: CASRHSGGYTGELFF

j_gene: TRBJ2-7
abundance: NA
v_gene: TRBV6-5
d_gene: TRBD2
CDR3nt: TGTGCCAGCAAAACGACTAGCGGGGTCTACGAGCAGTACTTC
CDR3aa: CASKTTSGVYEQYF

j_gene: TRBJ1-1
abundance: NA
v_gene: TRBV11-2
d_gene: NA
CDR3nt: TGTGCCAGCAGCACCCAACCGTTTATGAACACTGAAGCTTTCTTT
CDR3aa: CASSTQPFMNTEAFF

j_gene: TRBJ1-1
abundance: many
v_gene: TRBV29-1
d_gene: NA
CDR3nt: TGCAGCGTTGGGGCGGGGCCGGGCACTGAAGCTTTCTTT
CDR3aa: CSVGAGPGTEAFF

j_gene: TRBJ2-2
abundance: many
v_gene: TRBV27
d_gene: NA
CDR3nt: TGTGCCAGCAGTCTCGGACCCGCGGCCACCGGGGAGCTGTTTTTT
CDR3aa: CASSLGPAATGELFF

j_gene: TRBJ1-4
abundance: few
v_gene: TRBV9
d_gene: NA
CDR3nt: TGTGCCAGCAGCGTAGAAGAAGGTGAAAAACTGTTTTTT
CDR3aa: CASSVEEGEKLFF

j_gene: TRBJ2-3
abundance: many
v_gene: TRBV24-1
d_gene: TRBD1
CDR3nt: TGTGCCACCAGTGACCCGACCCCGGACAGGGGGCGCGATACGCAGTATTTT
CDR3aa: CATSDPTPDRGRDTQYF

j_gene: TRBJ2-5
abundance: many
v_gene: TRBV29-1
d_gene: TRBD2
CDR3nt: TGCAGCGCCGGGGGACTAGCGGGAGAGACCCAGTACTTC
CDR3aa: CSAGGLAGETQYF

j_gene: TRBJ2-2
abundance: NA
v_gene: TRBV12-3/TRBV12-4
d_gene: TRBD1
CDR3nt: TGTGCCAGCAGTTTTAACCCCGGGACAGGGAGGACCGGGGAGCTGTTTTTT
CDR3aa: CASSFNPGTGRTGELFF

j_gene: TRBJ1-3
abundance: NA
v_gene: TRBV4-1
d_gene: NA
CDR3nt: TGCGCCAGCAGCCAAGATGACGATACTATCGGAAACACCATATATTTT
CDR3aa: CASSQDDDTIGNTIYF

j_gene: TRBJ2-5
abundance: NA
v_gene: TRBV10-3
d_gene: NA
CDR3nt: TGTGCCATCAGCCCAGGGTCAGAGACCCAGCACTTC
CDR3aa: CAISPGSETQHF